The TCR beta chain under discussion was sequenced for a study of control samples from healthy donors and cancer patients. Produced via immunoSEQ multiplex PCR; TCRdb's table is partial and in-frame only. The repertoire holds approximately 180,000 clones, with more than 85% as singletons. The CDR3 is made up of 13 amino acids. Germline loops: CDR1 MNHEY, CDR2 SVGAGI. V was clipped by 7 bases and J by 4 bases; unmatched bases: 4. The sequence came from a woman in her 40s in good health. Material for sequencing was blood. The chain couples TRBV6-5 to TRBJ1-3, with 7 bases identical to TRBD1. The CDR3 here is CASKTGQGNTIYF. The CDR3 coding sequence is TGTGCCAGCAAGACGGGACAGGGAAACACCATATATTTT.